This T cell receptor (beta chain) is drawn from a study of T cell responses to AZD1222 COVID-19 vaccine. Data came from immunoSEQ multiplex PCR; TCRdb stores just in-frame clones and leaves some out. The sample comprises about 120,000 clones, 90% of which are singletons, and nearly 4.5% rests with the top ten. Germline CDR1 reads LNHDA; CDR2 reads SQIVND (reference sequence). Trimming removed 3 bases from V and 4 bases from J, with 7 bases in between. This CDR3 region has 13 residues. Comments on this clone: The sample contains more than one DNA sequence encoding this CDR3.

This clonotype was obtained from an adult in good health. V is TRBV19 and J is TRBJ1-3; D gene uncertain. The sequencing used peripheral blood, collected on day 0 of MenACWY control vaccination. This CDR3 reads CASSIDAGNTIYF. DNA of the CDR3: TGTGCCAGTAGTATCGACGCCGGAAACACCATATATTTT.